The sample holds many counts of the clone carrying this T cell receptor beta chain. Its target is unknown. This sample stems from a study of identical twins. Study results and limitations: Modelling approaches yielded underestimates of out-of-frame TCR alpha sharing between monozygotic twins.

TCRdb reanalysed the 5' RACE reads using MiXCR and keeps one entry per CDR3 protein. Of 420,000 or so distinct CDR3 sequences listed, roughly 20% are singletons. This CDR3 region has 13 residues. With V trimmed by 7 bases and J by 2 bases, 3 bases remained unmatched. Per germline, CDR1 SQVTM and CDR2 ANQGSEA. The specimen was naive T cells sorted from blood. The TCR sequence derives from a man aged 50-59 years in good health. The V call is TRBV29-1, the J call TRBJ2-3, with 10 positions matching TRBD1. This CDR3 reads CSADRGPTDTQYF. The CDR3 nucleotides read TGCAGCGCAGACAGGGGGCCCACAGATACGCAGTATTTT.